Below, 8 T cell receptor beta chains from the same sample are listed, as sequenced in a study of beta chain features in type 1 diabetes. Expressed TCRB transcripts were sequenced, since all the RNA that had been isolated was reverse transcribed. The table came from immunoSEQ multiplex PCR; TCRdb's copy has only in-frame clones and leaves some out. Of 150,000 to 200,000 clones in the sample, approximately 9.1% were seen once. Material for sequencing was central memory CD4+ T cells from blood. The receptors derive from a woman aged 18-35 years in good health.

This chain uses TRBV6-5 with TRBJ2-7; D is ambiguous. The CDR3 totals 13 residues. Germline V gene data show CDR1 as MNHEY and CDR2 as SVGAGI. V gave up 4 bases and J gave up 1 base, with 8 bases separating them. Here the CDR3 reads CASSLAVSYEQYF. DNA for the CDR3: TGTGCCAGCAGTTTGGCGGTATCCTACGAGCAGTACTTC.

This clone was picked up a small number of times. In DNA, the CDR3 is TGTGCCATCAGGACCGGGACACTTGAAGGCTACACCTTC. Protein product: CAIRTGTLEGYTF. The chain uses TRBV10-3 and TRBJ1-2, with D perhaps matching TRBD1 (6 bases). This CDR3 spans 13 amino acids. The germline V gene encodes CDR1 ENHRY and CDR2 SYGVKD. The germline V and J ends were trimmed by 6 bases and 8 bases, with 16 bases remaining between them.

The sample holds a few counts of this clone. The sample holds other DNA sequences that translate to the same CDR3. The chain couples TRBV7-9 to TRBJ1-5, with unresolved D. This CDR3 has 13 residues. In germline, CDR1 is SEHNR, CDR2 FQNEAQ (reference sequence). Trimming removed 4 bases from V and 7 bases from J, with 11 bases in between. This CDR3 reads CASSSEGGQPQHF. The DNA for the CDR3 is TGTGCCAGCAGCTCCGAGGGAGGGCAGCCCCAGCATTTT. Variable domain in full (rest from reference TRBV7-9 and TRBJ1-5): DTGVSQNPRHKITKRGQNVTFRCDPISEHNRLYWYRQTLGQGPEFLTYFQNEAQLEKSRLLSDRFSAERPKGSFSTLEIQRTEQGDSAMYLCASSSEGGQPQHFGDGTRLSIL.

There are a few counts of this clone. The gene calls are TRBV5-1 and TRBJ2-7, with 13 bases identical to TRBD2. J was trimmed by 7 bases and V by 4 bases; bases with no gene match: 5. The CDR3 length is 14 residues. Germline loops: CDR1 SGHRS, CDR2 YFSETQ. Here the CDR3 DNA reads TGCGCCAGCAGCACCGGGACTAGCGGGACGGAGCAGTACTTC. This translates into CASSTGTSGTEQYF.

The genes are TRBV5-4 and TRBJ1-1; 7 bases line up with TRBD1. Unmatched junction bases numbered 11, after V lost 4 bases and J lost 8 bases. CDR3 size: 14 residues. Looked up from germline, CDR1 is SGHNT and CDR2 is YYREEE (reference sequence). The CDR3 DNA sequence: TGTGCCAGCAGCCAAGAGGGGGCAGGCAGGGAAGCTTTCTTT. Amino acid sequence: CASSQEGAGREAFF.

This clone has only a few counts. Distinct nucleotide sequences in the sample also encode this CDR3. The genes are TRBV5-1 and TRBJ1-1; D unclear. The CDR3 runs to 14 residues. The ends were cut back, 1 base at V and 1 base at J, with 8 bases in the middle. Germline V CDR1 and CDR2: SGHRS, YFSETQ. This chain's CDR3 is CASSLQTGNTEAFF. CDR3 DNA: TGCGCCAGCAGCTTGCAGACGGGGAACACTGAAGCTTTCTTT.

The rearrangement joins TRBV19 to TRBJ2-6, with D maybe TRBD2 (7 bases). The CDR3 contains 16 residues. Trimming stripped 10 bases from V and 0 bases from J, with 16 bases between. CDR1 and CDR2 from the germline V gene are LNHDA and SQIVND (reference sequence). CDR3 sequence reads: CATQGGANSGANVLTF. CDR3 coding DNA: TGTGCCACTCAAGGGGGGGCGAACTCTGGGGCCAACGTCCTGACTTTC.

There are a few counts of this clone. The chain is built from TRBV2 and TRBJ1-2; tentative D call: TRBD1 (6 bases). Germline values: CDR1 SNHLY, CDR2 FYNNEI. The CDR3 extends over 14 amino acids. V was clipped by 2 bases and J by 7 bases, with 14 bases between them. DNA of the CDR3: TGTGCCAGCAGTGAAACAGGGCGAATTTTTGGCTACACCTTC. Protein sequence: CASSETGRIFGYTF.